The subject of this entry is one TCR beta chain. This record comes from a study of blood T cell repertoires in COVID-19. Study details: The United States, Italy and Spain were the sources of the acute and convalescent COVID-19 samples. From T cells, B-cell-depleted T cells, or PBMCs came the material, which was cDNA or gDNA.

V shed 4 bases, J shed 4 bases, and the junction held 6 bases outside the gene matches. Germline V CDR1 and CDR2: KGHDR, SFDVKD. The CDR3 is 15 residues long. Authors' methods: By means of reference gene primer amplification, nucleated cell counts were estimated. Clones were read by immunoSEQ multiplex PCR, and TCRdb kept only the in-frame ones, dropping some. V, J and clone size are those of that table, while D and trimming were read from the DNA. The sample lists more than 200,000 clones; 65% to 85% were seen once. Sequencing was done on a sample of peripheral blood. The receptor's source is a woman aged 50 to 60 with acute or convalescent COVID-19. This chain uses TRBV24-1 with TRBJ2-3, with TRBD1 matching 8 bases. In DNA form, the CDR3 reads TGTGCCACCAGTGAACCGGGACAGGCCGCAGATACGCAGTATTTT. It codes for CATSEPGQAADTQYF.